The sequence of this T cell receptor (beta chain) was determined in a study of Graves' ophthalmopathy and Graves' hyperthyroidism. As the template, RNA transcripts were used to amplify TCR beta CDR3 regions. The workflow started with a first-round RT-PCR run with HTBI primers and then moved on to a second-round multiplex PCR. Each CDR3 protein is one row after TCRdb ran MiXCR on the multiplex PCR reads. Of a few hundred thousand distinct CDR3 sequences in the sample, roughly 40% were seen once. This clonotype was detected many times. Trimming pared 2 bases from V and 0 bases from J, leaving 8 bases between. CDR1 is SEHNR and CDR2 is FQNEAQ in the germline V gene (reference sequence). The CDR3 length is 14 residues.

Sequencing input: peripheral blood or thyroid tissue (not recorded which). This sequence joins TRBV7-9 and TRBJ2-7; D call uncertain. The sequence was obtained from an adult man with Graves' hyperthyroidism. CDR3 region: CASSLSGSSYEQYF. The CDR3 DNA sequence: TGTGCCAGCAGCTTATCAGGCAGCTCCTACGAGCAGTACTTC.